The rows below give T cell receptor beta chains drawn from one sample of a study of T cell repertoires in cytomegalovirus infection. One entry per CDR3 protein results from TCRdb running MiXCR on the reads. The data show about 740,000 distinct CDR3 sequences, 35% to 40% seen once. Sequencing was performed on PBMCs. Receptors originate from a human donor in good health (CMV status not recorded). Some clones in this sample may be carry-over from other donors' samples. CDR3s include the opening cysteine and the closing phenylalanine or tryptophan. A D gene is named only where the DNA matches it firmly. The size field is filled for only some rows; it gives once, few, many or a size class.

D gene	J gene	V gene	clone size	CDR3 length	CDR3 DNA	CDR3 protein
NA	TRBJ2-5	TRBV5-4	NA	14	TGTGCCAGCAGCATGGACGGAAACACGGGGACCCAGTACTTC	CASSMDGNTGTQYF
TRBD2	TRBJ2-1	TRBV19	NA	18	TGTGCCAGTAGTCTTAGTCCGGGACTAGCGGGGGTGTACAATGAGCAGTTCTTC	CASSLSPGLAGVYNEQFF
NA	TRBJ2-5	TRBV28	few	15	TGTGCCAGCAGTTCCCCAACAGCGTACCAAGAGACCCAGTACTTC	CASSSPTAYQETQYF
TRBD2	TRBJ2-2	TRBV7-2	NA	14	TGTGCCAGCAGCCGGACTAGCGGGGGGGGGGAGCTGTTTTTT	CASSRTSGGGELFF
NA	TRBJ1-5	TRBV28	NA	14	TGTGCCAGCAGTATCAAGGAAATCCTCAGGTCCCAGCATTTT	CASSIKEILRSQHF
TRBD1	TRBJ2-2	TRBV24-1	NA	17	TGTGCCACCAGTGACATAACAGGGGGCGCGATGACCGGGGAGCTGTTTTTT	CATSDITGGAMTGELFF
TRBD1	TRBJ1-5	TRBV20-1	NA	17	TGCAGTGCTCACGGGGGACAGGGGTCAATTACAAATCAGCCCCAGCATTTT	CSAHGGQGSITNQPQHF
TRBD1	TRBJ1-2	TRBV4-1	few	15	TGCGCCAGCAGCCCAGAGGACAGGACTAACTATGGCTACACCTTC	CASSPEDRTNYGYTF
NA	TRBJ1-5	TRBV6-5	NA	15	TGTGCCAGCAGTTACTCGGCCGTCAGCAATCAGCCCCAGCATTTT	CASSYSAVSNQPQHF
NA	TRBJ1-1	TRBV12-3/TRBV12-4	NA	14	TGTGCCAGCAGCAACAGCGACTGTGGCACTGAAGCTTTCTTT	CASSNSDCGTEAFF
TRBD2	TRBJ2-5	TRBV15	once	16	TGTGCCACCAGCAGACATAGCGGGGGGGCCGGGGAGACCCAGTACTTC	CATSRHSGGAGETQYF
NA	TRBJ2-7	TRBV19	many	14	TGTGCCAGTAGTAACCGGGACGGAGCCTACGAGCAGTACTTC	CASSNRDGAYEQYF
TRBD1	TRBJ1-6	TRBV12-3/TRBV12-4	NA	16	TGTGCCAGCAGTTCCGCCGACAGGGCATATAATTCACCCCTCCACTTT	CASSSADRAYNSPLHF
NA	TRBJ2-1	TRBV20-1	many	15	TGCAGTGCTAGAGATGCGGGGCTTGGGGTCAATGAGCAGTTCTTC	CSARDAGLGVNEQFF
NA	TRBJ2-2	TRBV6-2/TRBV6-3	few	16	TGTGCCAGCAAATCTATGGGCAGGGGAAACACCGGGGAGCTGTTTTTT	CASKSMGRGNTGELFF
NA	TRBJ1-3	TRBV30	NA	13	TGTGCCTGGAGGCTTGTCCCGGGAAACACCATATATTTT	CAWRLVPGNTIYF
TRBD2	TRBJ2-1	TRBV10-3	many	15	TGTGCCATCAGTCCAGCGGGAGTGTCCTACAATGAGCAGTTCTTC	CAISPAGVSYNEQFF
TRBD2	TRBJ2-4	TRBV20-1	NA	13	TGCAGTGTCCGAGGCGGGGGCAAAAACATTCAGTACTTC	CSVRGGGKNIQYF
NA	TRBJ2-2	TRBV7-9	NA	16	TGTGCCAGCAGCAACCGTCAGGGGCCGAACACCGGGGAGCTGTTTTTT	CASSNRQGPNTGELFF
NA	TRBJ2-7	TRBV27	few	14	TGTGCCAGCACCAAAAGGGGCTTGGTTCACGAGCAGTACTTC	CASTKRGLVHEQYF